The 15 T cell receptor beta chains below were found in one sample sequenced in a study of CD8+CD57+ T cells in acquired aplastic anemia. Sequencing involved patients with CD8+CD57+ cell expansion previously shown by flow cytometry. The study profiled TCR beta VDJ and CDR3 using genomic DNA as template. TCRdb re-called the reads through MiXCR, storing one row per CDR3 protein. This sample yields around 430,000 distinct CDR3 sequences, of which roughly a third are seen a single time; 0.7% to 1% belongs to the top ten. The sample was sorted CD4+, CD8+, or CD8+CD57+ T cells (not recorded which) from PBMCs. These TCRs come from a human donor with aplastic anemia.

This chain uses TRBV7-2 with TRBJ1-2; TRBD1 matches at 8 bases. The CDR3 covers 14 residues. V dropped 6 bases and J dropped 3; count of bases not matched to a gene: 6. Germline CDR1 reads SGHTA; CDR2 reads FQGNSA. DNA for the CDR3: TGTGCCAGCAGACCCCGGGACAGGTACTATGGCTACACCTTC. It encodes CASRPRDRYYGYTF.

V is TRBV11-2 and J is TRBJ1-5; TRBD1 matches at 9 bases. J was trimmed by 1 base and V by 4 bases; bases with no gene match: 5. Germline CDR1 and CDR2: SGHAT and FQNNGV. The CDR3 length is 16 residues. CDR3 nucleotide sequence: TGTGCCAGCAGCTCTACAGGGGGCGCAAGCAATCAGCCCCAGCATTTT. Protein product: CASSSTGGASNQPQHF. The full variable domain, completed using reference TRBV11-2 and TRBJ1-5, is EAGVAQSPRYKIIEKRQSVAFWCNPISGHATLYWYQQILGQGPKLLIQFQNNGVVDDSQLPKDRFSAERLKGVDSTLKIQPAKLEDSAVYLCASSSTGGASNQPQHFGDGTRLSIL.

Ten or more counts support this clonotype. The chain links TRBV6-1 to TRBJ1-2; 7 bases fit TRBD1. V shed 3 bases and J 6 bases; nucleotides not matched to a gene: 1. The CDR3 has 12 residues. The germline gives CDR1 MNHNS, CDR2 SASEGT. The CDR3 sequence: CASSETGHGYTF. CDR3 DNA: TGTGCCAGCAGTGAGACAGGGCATGGCTACACCTTC.

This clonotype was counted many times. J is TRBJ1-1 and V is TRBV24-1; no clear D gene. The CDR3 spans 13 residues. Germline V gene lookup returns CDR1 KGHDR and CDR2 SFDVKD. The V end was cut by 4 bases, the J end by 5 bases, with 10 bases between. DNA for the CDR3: TGTGCCACCAGTGACACGACCGGAACTGAAGCTTTCTTT. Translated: CATSDTTGTEAFF.

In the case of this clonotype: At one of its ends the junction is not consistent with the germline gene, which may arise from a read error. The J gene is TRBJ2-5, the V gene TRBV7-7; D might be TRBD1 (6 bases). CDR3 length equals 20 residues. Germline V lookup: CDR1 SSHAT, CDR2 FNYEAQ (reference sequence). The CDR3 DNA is TGTGCTAGCAGCTTAGTCGCCCCGCAGGGGACCGCCTCAAAGCAAGAGACCCAGTACTTC. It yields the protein CASSLVAPQGTASKQETQYF.

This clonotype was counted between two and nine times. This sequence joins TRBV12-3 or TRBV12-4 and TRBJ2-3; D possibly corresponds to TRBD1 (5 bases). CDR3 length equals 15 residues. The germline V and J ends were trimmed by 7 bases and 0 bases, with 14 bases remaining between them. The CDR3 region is CASTQGKGSTDTQYF. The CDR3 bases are TGTGCCAGCACCCAGGGTAAGGGTAGCACAGATACGCAGTATTTT.

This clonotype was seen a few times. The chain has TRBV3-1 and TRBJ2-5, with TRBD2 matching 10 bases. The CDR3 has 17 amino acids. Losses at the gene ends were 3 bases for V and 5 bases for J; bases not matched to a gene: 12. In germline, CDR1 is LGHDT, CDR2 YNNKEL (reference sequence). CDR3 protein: CASSQSGLAPGGETQYF. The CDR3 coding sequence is TGTGCCAGCAGCCAGTCGGGACTAGCGCCCGGCGGGGAGACCCAGTACTTC.

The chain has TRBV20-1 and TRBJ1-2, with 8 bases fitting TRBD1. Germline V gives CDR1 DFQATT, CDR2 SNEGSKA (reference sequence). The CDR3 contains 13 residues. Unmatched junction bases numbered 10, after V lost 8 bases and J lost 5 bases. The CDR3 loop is CSPSKQGAYGYTF. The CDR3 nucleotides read TGCAGTCCCTCTAAGCAGGGGGCGTATGGCTACACCTTC.

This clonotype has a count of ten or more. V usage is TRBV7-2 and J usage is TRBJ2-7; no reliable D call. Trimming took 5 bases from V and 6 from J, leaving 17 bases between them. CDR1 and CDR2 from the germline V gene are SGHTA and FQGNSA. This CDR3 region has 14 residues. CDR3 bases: TGTGCCAGCAGCACGAGATTGTCCGTGGGCGAGCAGTACTTC. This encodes CASSTRLSVGEQYF.

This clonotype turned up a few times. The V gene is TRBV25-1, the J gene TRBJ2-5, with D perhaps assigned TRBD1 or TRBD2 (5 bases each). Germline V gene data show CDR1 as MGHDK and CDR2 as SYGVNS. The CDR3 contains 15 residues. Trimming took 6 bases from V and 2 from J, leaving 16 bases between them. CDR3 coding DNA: TGTGCCAGCAGCCCCATATTTGGGGGACAAGAGACCCAGTACTTC. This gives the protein CASSPIFGGQETQYF.

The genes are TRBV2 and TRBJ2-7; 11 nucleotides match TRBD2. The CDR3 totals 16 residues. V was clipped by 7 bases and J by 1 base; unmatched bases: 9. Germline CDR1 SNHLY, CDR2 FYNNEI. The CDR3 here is CASKDSGGVKSYEQYF. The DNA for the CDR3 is TGTGCCAGCAAGGATAGCGGGGGGGTCAAATCCTACGAGCAGTACTTC. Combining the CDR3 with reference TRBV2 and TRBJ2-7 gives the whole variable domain EPEVTQTPSHQVTQMGQEVILRCVPISNHLYFYWYRQILGQKVEFLVSFYNNEISEKSEIFDDQFSVERPDGSNFTLKIRSTKLEDSAMYFCASKDSGGVKSYEQYFGPGTRLTVT.

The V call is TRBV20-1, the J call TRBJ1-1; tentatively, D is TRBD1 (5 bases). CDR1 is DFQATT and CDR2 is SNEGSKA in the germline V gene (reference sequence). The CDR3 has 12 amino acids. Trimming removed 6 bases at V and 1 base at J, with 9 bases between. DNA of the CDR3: TGCAGTGCAAAGGGGTCGAACACTGAAGCTTTCTTT. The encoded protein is CSAKGSNTEAFF.

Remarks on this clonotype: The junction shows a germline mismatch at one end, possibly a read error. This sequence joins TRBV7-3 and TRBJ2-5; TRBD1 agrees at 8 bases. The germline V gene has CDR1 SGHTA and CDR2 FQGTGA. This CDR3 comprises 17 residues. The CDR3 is CASSLIGRTGTQEIQYF. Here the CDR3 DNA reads TGTGCCAGCAGCTTAATAGGTCGGACAGGGACGCAAGAGATCCAGTACTTC.

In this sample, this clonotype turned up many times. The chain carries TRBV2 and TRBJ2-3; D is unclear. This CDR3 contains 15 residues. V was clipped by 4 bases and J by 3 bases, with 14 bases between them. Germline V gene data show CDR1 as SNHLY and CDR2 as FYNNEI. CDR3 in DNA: TGTGCCAGCAGTGTTCACTTCCTCGGGACAGATACGCAGTATTTT. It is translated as CASSVHFLGTDTQYF.

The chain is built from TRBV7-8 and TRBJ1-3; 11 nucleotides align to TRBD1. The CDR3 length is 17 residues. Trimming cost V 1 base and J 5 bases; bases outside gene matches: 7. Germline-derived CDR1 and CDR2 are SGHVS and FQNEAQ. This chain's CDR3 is CASSLDFGQGARNTIYF. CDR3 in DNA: TGTGCCAGCAGCTTAGACTTCGGACAGGGGGCAAGAAACACCATATATTTT.